The next 8 T cell receptor beta chains were all read from a single sample in a study of shared clonotypes between healthy human individuals. Profiled with immunoSEQ multiplex PCR; TCRdb holds only in-frame clones, not every one. In the table there are 850,000 to 1,200,000 clones, around 74% of which are singletons. The sample comprised memory CD4+ T cells sorted from blood. Regarding subset: CD45RA-negative fraction. The receptors come from a man between 18 and 29 years old in good health.

The genes are TRBV7-2 and TRBJ2-5; D is uncertain. V lost 2 bases and J 7 bases, leaving 5 bases between the germline ends. CDR3 size: 11 residues. From germline, CDR1 is SGHTA and CDR2 FQGNSA. The chain's CDR3 is CASSLPSTQYF. The CDR3 DNA is TGTGCCAGCAGCTTACCTTCGACCCAGTACTTC.

This sequence joins TRBV6-1 and TRBJ2-2; 9 nucleotides line up with TRBD1. The CDR3 contains 17 residues. Germline CDR1 reads MNHNS; CDR2 reads SASEGT. With 4 bases clipped from V and 6 bases from J, the junction kept 12 bases outside the gene matches. CDR3 in amino acids: CASSGTGTGRSSGELFF. The CDR3 region has the DNA TGTGCCAGCAGTGGAACCGGGACAGGGCGATCCTCCGGGGAGCTGTTTTTT.

V usage is TRBV11-2 and J usage is TRBJ2-5; 8 bases align to TRBD2. Per the germline V gene, CDR1 is SGHAT and CDR2 is FQNNGV. Trimming at V came to 4 bases and at J to 9 bases, leaving 1 base not matched to a gene. The CDR3 is 11 residues long. In nucleotides, the CDR3 is TGTGCCAGCAGCTCGGGGGGGTCCCAGTACTTC. Protein sequence: CASSSGGSQYF.

In this sample, this clone turned up many times. J is TRBJ1-1 and V is TRBV30, with 9 bases that match TRBD1. Germline V gives CDR1 GTSNPN, CDR2 SVGIG (reference sequence). The CDR3 consists of 12 residues. V gave up 2 bases and J gave up 10 bases; unmatched junction bases: 5. The CDR3 spells CAWSPQGAGAFF. The CDR3 nucleotides read TGTGCCTGGAGTCCACAGGGGGCGGGAGCTTTCTTT.

V usage is TRBV2 and J usage is TRBJ2-3; tentatively, D is TRBD2 (5 bases). Germline V lookup: CDR1 SNHLY, CDR2 FYNNEI. The CDR3 covers 11 residues. The V end was cut by 4 bases, the J end by 8 bases, with 7 bases between. The CDR3 region is CASSGTFTQYF. DNA for the CDR3: TGTGCCAGCAGTGGGACTTTTACGCAGTATTTT.

The chain combines TRBV19 with TRBJ2-5, with 8 nucleotides matching TRBD1. Germline CDR1 LNHDA, CDR2 SQIVND (reference sequence). The ends lost 5 bases at V and 6 bases at J; junction bases unmatched: 5. The CDR3 sequence is 13 residues long. CDR3 region: CASSVDRGKTQYF. The CDR3 region has the DNA TGTGCCAGTAGTGTCGACAGGGGAAAGACCCAGTACTTC.

The chain is built from TRBV9 and TRBJ2-5, with a possible D match to TRBD1 (6 bases). Germline CDR1 reads SGDLS; CDR2 reads YYNGEE. Trimming removed 0 bases at V and 5 bases at J, with 14 bases between. CDR3 length: 15 amino acids. The DNA of the CDR3 is TGTGCCAGCAGCGTAGACCAAACAGGGCATGAGACCCAGTACTTC. This codes for CASSVDQTGHETQYF.

The chain links TRBV30 to TRBJ2-1; weak D call: TRBD1 (6 bases). V lost 3 bases to trimming and J lost 3 bases, with 9 bases between them. Germline loops: CDR1 GTSNPN, CDR2 SVGIG (reference sequence). There are 13 residues in the CDR3. The CDR3 protein is CAWRADSYNEQFF. The CDR3, as DNA: TGTGCCTGGAGGGCGGACAGCTACAATGAGCAGTTCTTC.